This record looks at one T cell receptor (beta chain) sequence and its context. TCRdb re-called the 5' RACE reads through MiXCR, storing one row per CDR3 protein. Among hundreds of thousands of distinct CDR3 sequences listed, roughly 4% were seen once. The data were obtained in a study of T cells after yellow fever vaccination. The CDR3 is 15 residues long. Germline V gene sequence: CDR1 SNHLY, CDR2 FYNNEI. Between the trimmed V and J ends, which lost 6 bases and 0 bases, there was a span of 12 bases. The V call is TRBV2, the J call TRBJ2-4; D is perhaps TRBD1 (6 bases). The sequence came from a man younger than 30 who received the YFV17D yellow fever vaccine. The sequencing here drew on PBMCs, taken on the day of the yellow fever booster vaccination. The CDR3 DNA reads as TGTGCCAGCAGAAAGGGGGTCTTAGCCAAAAACATTCAGTACTTC. This codes for CASRKGVLAKNIQYF.